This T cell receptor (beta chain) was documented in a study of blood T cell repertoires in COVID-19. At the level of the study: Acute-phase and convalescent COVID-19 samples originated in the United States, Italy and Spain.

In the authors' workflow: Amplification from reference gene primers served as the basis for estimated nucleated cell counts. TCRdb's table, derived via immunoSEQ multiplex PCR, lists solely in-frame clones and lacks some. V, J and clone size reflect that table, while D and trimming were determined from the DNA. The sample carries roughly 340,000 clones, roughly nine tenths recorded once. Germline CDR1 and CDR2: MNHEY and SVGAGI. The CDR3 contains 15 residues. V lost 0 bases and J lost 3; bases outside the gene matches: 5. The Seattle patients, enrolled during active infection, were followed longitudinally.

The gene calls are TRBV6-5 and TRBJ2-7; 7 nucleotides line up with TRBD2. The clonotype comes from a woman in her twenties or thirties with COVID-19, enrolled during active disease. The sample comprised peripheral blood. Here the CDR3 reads CASSYSARGFYEQYF. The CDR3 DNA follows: TGTGCCAGCAGTTACTCTGCGCGGGGGTTCTACGAGCAGTACTTC.